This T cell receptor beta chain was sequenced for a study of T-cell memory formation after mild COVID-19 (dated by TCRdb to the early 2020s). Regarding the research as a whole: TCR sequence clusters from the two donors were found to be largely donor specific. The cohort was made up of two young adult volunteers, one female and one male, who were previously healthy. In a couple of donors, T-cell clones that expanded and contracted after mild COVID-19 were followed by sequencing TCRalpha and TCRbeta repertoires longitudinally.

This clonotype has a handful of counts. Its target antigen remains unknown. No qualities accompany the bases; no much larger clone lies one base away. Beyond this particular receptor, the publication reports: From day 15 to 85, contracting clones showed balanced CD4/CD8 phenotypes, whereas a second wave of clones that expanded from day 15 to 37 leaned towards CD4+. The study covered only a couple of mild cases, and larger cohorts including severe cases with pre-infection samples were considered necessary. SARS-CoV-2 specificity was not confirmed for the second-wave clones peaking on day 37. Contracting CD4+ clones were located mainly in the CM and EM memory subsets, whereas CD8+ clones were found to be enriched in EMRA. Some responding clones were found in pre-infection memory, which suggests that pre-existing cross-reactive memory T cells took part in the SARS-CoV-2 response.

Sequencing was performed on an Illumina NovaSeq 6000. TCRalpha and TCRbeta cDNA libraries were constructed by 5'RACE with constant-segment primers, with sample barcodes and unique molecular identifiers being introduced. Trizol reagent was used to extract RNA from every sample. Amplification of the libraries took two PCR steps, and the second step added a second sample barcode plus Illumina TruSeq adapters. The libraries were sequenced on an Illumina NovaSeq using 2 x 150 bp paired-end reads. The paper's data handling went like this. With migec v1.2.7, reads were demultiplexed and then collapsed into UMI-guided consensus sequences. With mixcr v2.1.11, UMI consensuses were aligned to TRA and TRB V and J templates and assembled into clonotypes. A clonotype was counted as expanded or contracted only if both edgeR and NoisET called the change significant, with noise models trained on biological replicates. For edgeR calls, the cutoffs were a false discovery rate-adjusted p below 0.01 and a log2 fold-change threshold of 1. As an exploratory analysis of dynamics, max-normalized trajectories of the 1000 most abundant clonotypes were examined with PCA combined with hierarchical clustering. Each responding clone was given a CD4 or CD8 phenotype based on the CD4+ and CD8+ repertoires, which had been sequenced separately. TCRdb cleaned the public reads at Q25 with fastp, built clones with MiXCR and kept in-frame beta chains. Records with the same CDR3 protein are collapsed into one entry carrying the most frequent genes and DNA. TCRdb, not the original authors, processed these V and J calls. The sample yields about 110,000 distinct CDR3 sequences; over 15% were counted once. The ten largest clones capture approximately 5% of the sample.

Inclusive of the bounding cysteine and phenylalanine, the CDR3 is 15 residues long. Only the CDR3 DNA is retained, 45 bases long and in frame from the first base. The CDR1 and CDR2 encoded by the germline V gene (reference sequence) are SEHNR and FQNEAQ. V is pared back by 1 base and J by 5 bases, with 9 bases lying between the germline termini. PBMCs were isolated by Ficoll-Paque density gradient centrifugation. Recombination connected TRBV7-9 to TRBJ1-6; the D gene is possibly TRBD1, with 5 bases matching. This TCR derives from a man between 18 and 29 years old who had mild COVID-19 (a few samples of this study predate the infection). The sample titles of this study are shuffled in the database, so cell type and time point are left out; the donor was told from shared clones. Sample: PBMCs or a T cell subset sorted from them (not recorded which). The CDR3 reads CASSLEGRDNSPLHF. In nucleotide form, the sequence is TGTGCCAGCAGCTTAGAGGGCAGGGATAATTCACCCCTCCACTTT.